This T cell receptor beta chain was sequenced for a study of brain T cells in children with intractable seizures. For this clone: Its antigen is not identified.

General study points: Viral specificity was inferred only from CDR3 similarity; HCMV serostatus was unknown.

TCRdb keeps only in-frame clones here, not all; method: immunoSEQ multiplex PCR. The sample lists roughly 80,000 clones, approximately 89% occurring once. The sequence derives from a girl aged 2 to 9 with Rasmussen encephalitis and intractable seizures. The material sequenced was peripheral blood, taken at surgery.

This CDR3 is CASVSGPQRDTQYF. In DNA, the CDR3 is TGTGCCAGTGTATCCGGGCCACAAAGAGATACGCAGTATTTT. The rearrangement uses TRBV2 and TRBJ2-3; D is ambiguous. V lost 9 bases to trimming and J lost 5 bases, with 18 bases between them. The CDR3 loop spans 14 amino acids. Germline V CDR1 and CDR2: SNHLY, FYNNEI.